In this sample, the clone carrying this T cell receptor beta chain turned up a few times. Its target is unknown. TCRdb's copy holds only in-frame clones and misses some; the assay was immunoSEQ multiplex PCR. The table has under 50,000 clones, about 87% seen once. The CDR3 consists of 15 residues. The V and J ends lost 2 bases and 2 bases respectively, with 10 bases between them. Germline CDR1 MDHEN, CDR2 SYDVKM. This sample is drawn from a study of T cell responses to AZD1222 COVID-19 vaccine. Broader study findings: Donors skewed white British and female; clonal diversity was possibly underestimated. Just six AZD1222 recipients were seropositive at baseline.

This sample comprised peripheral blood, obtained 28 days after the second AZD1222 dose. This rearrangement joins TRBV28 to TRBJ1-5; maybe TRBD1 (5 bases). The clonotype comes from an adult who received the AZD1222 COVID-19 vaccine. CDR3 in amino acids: CASSLGGGGNQPQHF. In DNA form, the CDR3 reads TGTGCCAGCAGTTTAGGGGGGGGAGGCAATCAGCCCCAGCATTTT.